The 32 T cell receptor beta chains given below trace back to one sample, sequenced in a study of beta chain features in type 1 diabetes. Reverse transcribing all isolated RNA meant expressed TCRB transcripts were sequenced. Method: immunoSEQ multiplex PCR; TCRdb's copy keeps in-frame clones and lacks some. The profile shows 150,000 or so clones, about a tenth of them singletons. Sequences were obtained from central memory CD4+ T cells from blood. Receptors were obtained from a man aged 18 to 29 in good health.

The rearrangement links TRBV5-1 to TRBJ1-4; 9 bases are a match to TRBD1. With V trimmed by 4 bases and J by 6 bases, 4 bases remained unmatched. CDR1 is SGHRS, CDR2 YFSETQ, per germline. This CDR3 is built from 14 residues. CDR3 amino acids: CASSDDRGDEKLFF. As DNA, the CDR3 is TGCGCCAGCAGCGACGACAGGGGGGATGAAAAACTGTTTTTT.

The rearrangement joins TRBV7-9 to TRBJ1-5; D may be TRBD1 (5 bases). From germline, CDR1 is SEHNR and CDR2 FQNEAQ (reference sequence). There are 12 residues in the CDR3. Between the trimmed V and J ends, which lost 5 bases and 6 bases, there was a span of 8 bases. The CDR3 sequence: CASSGGGQPQHF. The CDR3 coding sequence is TGTGCCAGCAGCGGGGGAGGTCAGCCCCAGCATTTT.

This clone turned up a few times. The J gene is TRBJ1-5, the V gene TRBV9; tentative D call: TRBD1 (5 bases). The length of the CDR3 is 15 residues. Germline CDR1 is SGDLS and CDR2 is YYNGEE. Trimming took off 4 bases at V and 0 bases at J, with 11 bases between the two ends. In nucleotides, the CDR3 is TGTGCCAGCAGCAGGGGACTGAATAGCAATCAGCCCCAGCATTTT. This translates into CASSRGLNSNQPQHF.

This chain connects TRBV7-2 to TRBJ2-1, with D unresolved. Germline V gives CDR1 SGHTA, CDR2 FQGNSA. V lost 1 base to trimming and J lost 5 bases, with 12 bases between them. The CDR3 loop spans 15 amino acids. The CDR3 sequence: CASSLVGPPNNEQFF. The CDR3 DNA is TGTGCCAGCAGCTTAGTGGGCCCGCCAAACAATGAGCAGTTCTTC.

This clone was observed a few times. CDR3 sequence: CASSRGLAGGWETQYF. CDR3 DNA sequence: TGCGCCAGCAGCCGCGGACTAGCGGGGGGATGGGAGACCCAGTACTTC. The rearrangement uses TRBV4-3 and TRBJ2-5; 14 nucleotides match TRBD2. The CDR3 length is 16 residues. The V gene end was trimmed by 4 bases and the J gene end by 5 bases; junction bases not matched to a gene: 6. Germline CDR1 reads LGHNA; CDR2 reads YSLEER.

The chain employs TRBV7-8 and TRBJ2-2; unclear D gene. CDR1 SGHVS and CDR2 FQNEAQ come from the germline V gene. V lost 4 bases to trimming and J lost 7 bases, with 7 bases between them. The CDR3 covers 12 residues. The CDR3 spells CASSSLFGELFF. In DNA form, the CDR3 reads TGTGCCAGCAGCTCCCTTTTCGGGGAGCTGTTTTTT.

The chain carries TRBV11-3 and TRBJ2-1, with D possibly TRBD2 on 5 matching bases. V lost 7 bases and J 5 bases, leaving 12 bases between the germline ends. Germline lookup yields CDR1 SGHNT and CDR2 YENEEA. CDR3 length: 13 amino acids. For the CDR3, the DNA is TGTGCCAGCATAATAGGGAGAAACAATGAGCAGTTCTTC. Translating gives CASIIGRNNEQFF.

The CDR3 DNA sequence: TGTGCCAGCAGCGACCCCGGGACACCACAGGGGGACCAGTACTTC. It translates to CASSDPGTPQGDQYF. The J gene is TRBJ2-5, the V gene TRBV7-6; TRBD1 matches at 8 bases. The CDR3 is 15 amino acids. The germline CDR1 and CDR2 sequences are SGHVS and FNYEAQ. The V and J ends lost 5 bases and 10 bases, in that order; junction bases with no gene match: 15. The complete variable domain, with remaining parts taken from reference TRBV7-6 and TRBJ2-5, reads GAGVSQSPRYKVTKRGQDVALRCDPISGHVSLYWYRQALGQGPEFLTYFNYEAQQDKSGLPNDRFSAERPEGSISTLTIQRTEQRDSAMYRCASSDPGTPQGDQYFGPGTRLLVL.

CDR3 in DNA: TGTGCCAGCAGTTCGTGGGGAGGAACTGAAGCTTTCTTT. Translating gives CASSSWGGTEAFF. The J gene is TRBJ1-1, the V gene TRBV6-6; no clear D gene. Germline values: CDR1 MNHNY, CDR2 SVGAGI (reference sequence). V lost 4 bases to trimming and J lost 5 bases, with 11 bases between them. The CDR3 runs to 13 residues.

This clone was seen a few times. The chain uses TRBV5-1 and TRBJ2-3, with 11 bases that match TRBD1. CDR1 is SGHRS and CDR2 is YFSETQ in the germline V gene. The V segment lost 2 bases and the J segment 3 bases; nucleotides outside the gene matches: 2. The CDR3 loop spans 15 amino acids. CDR3 residues: CASSLGDRGTDTQYF. CDR3 bases: TGCGCCAGCAGCTTAGGGGACAGGGGGACAGATACGCAGTATTTT.

This clone was picked up many times. V is TRBV10-3 and J is TRBJ2-1; TRBD2 aligns across 12 bases. The V segment lost 3 bases and the J segment 7 bases; nucleotides outside the gene matches: 4. Germline assignment: CDR1 ENHRY and CDR2 SYGVKD. The CDR3 consists of 15 residues. CDR3 sequence (DNA): TGTGCCATCAGTGATCAGACTAGCGGGGGTAATGAGCAGTTCTTC. This sequence encodes CAISDQTSGGNEQFF.

The chain has TRBV5-4 and TRBJ2-7; D ambiguous. The germline CDR1 and CDR2 sequences are SGHNT and YYREEE (reference sequence). The CDR3 sequence is 13 residues long. V was cut by 2 bases and J by 6 bases, with 12 bases left in between. DNA for the CDR3: TGTGCCAGCAGCTTTGGTTACTTTTCCGAGCAGTACTTC. Translation: CASSFGYFSEQYF.

This clone was picked up a small number of times. The chain recombines TRBV13 with TRBJ2-3, with D perhaps matching TRBD1 (6 bases). The V and J ends lost 2 bases and 0 bases respectively, with 9 bases between them. The length of the CDR3 is 15 residues. The germline V gene encodes CDR1 PRHDT and CDR2 FYEKMQ (reference sequence). In DNA, the CDR3 is TGTGCCAGCAGCTTAACAGGGCAGAGCACAGATACGCAGTATTTT. Translated: CASSLTGQSTDTQYF.

The table lists this clone with many counts. The rearrangement joins TRBV6-5 to TRBJ2-1; TRBD1 agrees at 7 bases. Germline V lookup: CDR1 MNHEY, CDR2 SVGAGI. V shed 3 bases, J shed 1 base, and the junction held 3 bases outside the gene matches. CDR3 length: 15 amino acids. This CDR3 reads CASSYGGQSYNEQFF. Written as DNA, the CDR3 is TGTGCCAGCAGTTATGGGGGACAGTCCTACAATGAGCAGTTCTTC.

This clone was observed a handful of times. The V call is TRBV21-1, the J call TRBJ1-2; the D call TRBD1 from the table was never checked on the DNA. TRBV21-1 corresponds to a pseudogene. The CDR3 sequence is 13 residues long. The CDR3 nucleotides are TGTGCCAGCAGGACAGGAATTCGGGATGGCTACACCTTC. Translation: CASRTGIRDGYTF.

The chain employs TRBV4-2 and TRBJ2-7; D perhaps matches TRBD1 (6 bases). The length of the CDR3 is 16 residues. V lost 0 bases to trimming and J lost 0 bases, with 12 bases between them. Looked up from germline, CDR1 is LGHNA and CDR2 is YNFKEQ. DNA of the CDR3: TGTGCCAGCAGCCAAGAAGACAGGCCAAGCTCCTACGAGCAGTACTTC. As protein: CASSQEDRPSSYEQYF.

A few counts support this clone. The chain has TRBV5-4 and TRBJ1-5; D remains unclear. V lost 0 bases to trimming and J lost 6 bases, with 7 bases between them. There are 13 residues in the CDR3. The V gene's germline CDR1 is SGHNT and CDR2 YYREEE (reference sequence). CDR3 sequence reads: CASSLGGSQPQHF. The DNA of the CDR3 is TGTGCCAGCAGCTTGGGAGGGAGTCAGCCCCAGCATTTT.

The chain employs TRBV19 and TRBJ2-3; 9 bases line up with TRBD1. In germline, CDR1 is LNHDA, CDR2 SQIVND (reference sequence). Unmatched junction bases numbered 11, after V lost 5 bases and J lost 11 bases. The CDR3 loop spans 14 amino acids. The CDR3 sequence: CASSPQPGQGQQYF. In nucleotides, the CDR3 is TGTGCCAGTAGTCCACAACCGGGACAGGGCCAGCAGTATTTT.

This clone came up once. V is TRBV6-5 and J is TRBJ1-5; D is possibly TRBD1 (6 bases). V dropped 6 bases and J dropped 4 bases, with 13 bases sitting between them. The germline V gene encodes CDR1 MNHEY and CDR2 SVGAGI. The CDR3 runs 14 residues. The CDR3 DNA follows: TGTGCCAGCAGACCGGGACAACGTAATCAGCCCCAGCATTTT. This sequence encodes CASRPGQRNQPQHF.

This clone showed up just a few times. This chain connects TRBV4-3 to TRBJ2-6; 8 bases align to TRBD1. This CDR3 is built from 17 residues. Germline V gene data show CDR1 as LGHNA and CDR2 as YSLEER. V trimming: 0 bases; J trimming: 1 base; junction bases outside the gene matches: 2. The CDR3 DNA follows: TGCGCCAGCAGCCAAGACTGGACAGGGTCTGGGGCCAACGTCCTGACTTTC. It specifies CASSQDWTGSGANVLTF.

The V call is TRBV5-1, the J call TRBJ1-6; D possibly corresponds to TRBD1 (5 bases). This CDR3 region has 15 residues. Germline V gene sequence: CDR1 SGHRS, CDR2 YFSETQ. The V and J ends lost 2 bases and 7 bases respectively, with 13 bases between them. CDR3 DNA: TGCGCCAGCAGCTTCCTGGGGCAGGGAAATTCACCCCTCCACTTT. Protein sequence: CASSFLGQGNSPLHF.

The chain links TRBV30 to TRBJ2-3, with D perhaps matching TRBD1 (5 bases). Germline V lookup: CDR1 GTSNPN, CDR2 SVGIG (reference sequence). Trimming left V 0 bases short and J 5 bases short, with 12 bases between. CDR3 length: 14 residues. DNA for the CDR3: TGTGCCTGGAGTGTTGGGCAGGGTCTAGATACGCAGTATTTT. Its protein product is CAWSVGQGLDTQYF.

The rearrangement joins TRBV4-3 to TRBJ2-5; D may be TRBD2 (6 bases). This CDR3 has 14 amino acids. The V gene's germline CDR1 is LGHNA and CDR2 YSLEER. Trimming took 0 bases from V and 5 from J, leaving 10 bases between them. CDR3 in DNA: TGCGCCAGCAGCCAAGAGGGGGGAACTGAGACCCAGTACTTC. This translates into CASSQEGGTETQYF.

This chain connects TRBV28 to TRBJ2-1; D gene uncertain. The CDR3 is 12 amino acids. V lost 5 bases to trimming and J lost 5 bases, with 7 bases between them. In germline, CDR1 is MDHEN, CDR2 SYDVKM. CDR3 sequence (DNA): TGTGCCAGCAGTATATTCAACAATGAGCAGTTCTTC. It codes for CASSIFNNEQFF.

The chain carries TRBV6-5 and TRBJ2-7; 8 bases match TRBD1. CDR3 size: 15 residues. J lost 4 bases, V lost 0 bases, and 5 bases had no gene match. CDR1 MNHEY and CDR2 SVGAGI come from the germline V gene. CDR3 amino acids: CASSYSGTGLYEQYF. Written as DNA, the CDR3 is TGTGCCAGCAGTTACTCCGGGACAGGACTATACGAGCAGTACTTC.

This clone has only a few counts. The chain employs TRBV28 and TRBJ2-7, with 7 bases aligning to TRBD1. CDR1 and CDR2 (germline): MDHEN, SYDVKM. The V segment lost 5 bases and the J segment 6 bases; nucleotides outside the gene matches: 7. The CDR3 length is 13 residues. CDR3 residues: CASSTTGVREQYF. The DNA for the CDR3 is TGTGCCAGCAGTACTACAGGGGTACGCGAGCAGTACTTC.

This rearrangement joins TRBV15 to TRBJ2-1; 9 bases match TRBD2. This CDR3 comprises 16 residues. Germline lookup yields CDR1 LNHNV and CDR2 YYDKDF (reference sequence). V dropped 3 bases and J dropped 0; count of bases not matched to a gene: 3. The CDR3 protein is CATSSPAGGSYNEQFF. The DNA of the CDR3 is TGTGCCACCAGCAGTCCAGCGGGGGGCTCCTACAATGAGCAGTTCTTC.

For the CDR3, the DNA is TGTGCCAGCAGCCCGACCCGGGACTACTACGAGCAGTACTTC. This gives the protein CASSPTRDYYEQYF. V and J are TRBV4-2 and TRBJ2-7; 7 bases match TRBD2. Germline V CDR1 and CDR2: LGHNA, YNFKEQ. CDR3 length equals 14 residues. V gave up 4 bases and J gave up 3 bases; unmatched junction bases: 6.

This rearrangement joins TRBV6-5 to TRBJ2-7; 8 bases map to TRBD1. Losses at the gene ends were 7 bases for V and 4 bases for J; bases not matched to a gene: 9. The V gene's germline CDR1 is MNHEY and CDR2 SVGAGI. This CDR3 spans 14 amino acids. The CDR3: CASKQGTGGYEQYF. In nucleotides, the CDR3 is TGTGCCAGCAAACAAGGGACAGGAGGATACGAGCAGTACTTC.

This sequence joins TRBV6-5 and TRBJ1-1; D is undetermined. This CDR3 spans 11 amino acids. Trimming removed 5 bases at V and 3 bases at J, with 4 bases between. Germline CDR1 MNHEY, CDR2 SVGAGI. CDR3 region: CASSIDTEAFF. CDR3 sequence (DNA): TGTGCCAGCAGTATCGACACTGAAGCTTTCTTT.

The genes are TRBV4-1 and TRBJ2-6; D is ambiguous. V gave up 4 bases and J gave up 3 bases, with 7 bases separating them. This CDR3 has 14 amino acids. The V gene's germline CDR1 is MGHRA and CDR2 YSYEKL. The CDR3 loop is CASSPGGGANVLTF. The CDR3 DNA sequence: TGCGCCAGCAGCCCCGGCGGTGGGGCCAACGTCCTGACTTTC.

At least ten counts were recorded for this clone. CDR3 bases: TGTGCCAGCACATGGACCGGGACAGGCCAAGAGACCCAGTACTTC. Its protein is CASTWTGTGQETQYF. The chain uses TRBV18 and TRBJ2-5; 8 nucleotides match TRBD1. The V segment lost 8 bases and the J segment 1 base; nucleotides outside the gene matches: 9. This CDR3 region has 15 residues. From germline, CDR1 is KGHSH and CDR2 LQKENI.